The clone carrying this T cell receptor beta chain has more than one count but fewer than ten. Autoimmune disease history or systemic immunosuppression excluded patients. This record belongs to a study of OX40 agonist ivuxolimab in advanced cancers. In germline, CDR1 is SGHRS, CDR2 YFSETQ. This CDR3 contains 12 residues. The V and J ends lost 5 bases and 3 bases respectively, with 8 bases between them. Data came from immunoSEQ multiplex PCR; TCRdb stores just in-frame clones and leaves some out. The sample lists around 63,000 clones, 75% to 90% seen once, with about 10% in the top ten. The rearrangement joins TRBV5-1 to TRBJ1-1; D is ambiguous. This specimen was CD4+ or CD8+ T cells sorted from blood, taken in a trial of the OX40 agonist ivuxolimab. This TCR was recovered from an adult with an advanced solid tumor such as melanoma, head and neck, liver or kidney cancer. The CDR3 region has the DNA TGCGCCAGCAGTGGATCAGACACTGAAGCTTTCTTT. This gives the protein CASSGSDTEAFF.